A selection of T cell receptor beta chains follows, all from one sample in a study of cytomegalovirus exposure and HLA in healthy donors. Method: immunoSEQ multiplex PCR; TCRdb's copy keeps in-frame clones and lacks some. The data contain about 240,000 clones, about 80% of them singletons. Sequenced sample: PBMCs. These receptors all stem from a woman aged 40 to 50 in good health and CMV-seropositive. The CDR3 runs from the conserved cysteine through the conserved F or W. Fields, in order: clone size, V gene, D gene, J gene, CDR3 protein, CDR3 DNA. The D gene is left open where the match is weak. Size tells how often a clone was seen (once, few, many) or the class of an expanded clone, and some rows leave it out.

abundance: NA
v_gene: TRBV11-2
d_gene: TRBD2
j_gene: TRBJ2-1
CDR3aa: CASSLEAGGHNEQFF
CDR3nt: TGTGCCAGCAGCTTAGAAGCGGGGGGGCACAATGAGCAGTTCTTC

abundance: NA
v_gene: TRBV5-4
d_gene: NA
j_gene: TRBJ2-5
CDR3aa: CASSPPVSGAQETQYF
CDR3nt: TGTGCCAGCAGCCCACCGGTCAGCGGCGCTCAAGAGACCCAGTACTTC

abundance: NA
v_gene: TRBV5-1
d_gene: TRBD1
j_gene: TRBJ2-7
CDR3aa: CASSFGTGSGEQYF
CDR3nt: TGCGCCAGCAGCTTTGGGACAGGGTCGGGCGAGCAGTACTTC

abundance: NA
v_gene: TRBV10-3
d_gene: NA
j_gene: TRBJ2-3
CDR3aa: CAIVREQGTDTQYF
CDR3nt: TGTGCCATCGTCCGGGAGCAAGGCACAGATACGCAGTATTTT

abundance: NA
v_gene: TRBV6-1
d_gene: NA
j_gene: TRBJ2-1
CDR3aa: CASSEAASTPYNEQFF
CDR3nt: TGTGCCAGCAGTGAAGCGGCTAGCACGCCCTACAATGAGCAGTTCTTC

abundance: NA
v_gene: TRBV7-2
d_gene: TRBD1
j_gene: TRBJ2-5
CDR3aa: CASSLLRGRETQYF
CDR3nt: TGTGCCAGCAGCTTACTGAGGGGGCGAGAGACCCAGTACTTC

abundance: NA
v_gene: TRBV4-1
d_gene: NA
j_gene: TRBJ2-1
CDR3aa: CASSQVGGLGRGAYNEQFF
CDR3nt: TGCGCCAGCAGCCAAGTAGGGGGGCTGGGCAGGGGGGCCTACAATGAGCAGTTCTTC

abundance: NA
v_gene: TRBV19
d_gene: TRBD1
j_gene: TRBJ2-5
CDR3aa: CASGGQLQETQYF
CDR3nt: TGTGCCAGTGGGGGACAGCTCCAAGAGACCCAGTACTTC

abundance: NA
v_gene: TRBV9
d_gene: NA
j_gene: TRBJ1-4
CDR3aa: CASSSQGHGEKLFF
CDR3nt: TGTGCCAGCAGCTCCCAGGGGCACGGGGAAAAACTGTTTTTT

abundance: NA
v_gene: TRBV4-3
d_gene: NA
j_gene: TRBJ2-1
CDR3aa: CASSQAWDGRYNEQFF
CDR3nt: TGCGCCAGCAGCCAAGCATGGGACGGGAGATACAATGAGCAGTTCTTC

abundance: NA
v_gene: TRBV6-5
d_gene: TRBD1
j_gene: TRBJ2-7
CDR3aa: CASSSQGAGSYEQYF
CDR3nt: TGTGCCAGCAGTTCTCAGGGGGCGGGTTCCTACGAGCAGTACTTC

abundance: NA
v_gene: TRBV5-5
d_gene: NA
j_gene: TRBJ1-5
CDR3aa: CASSVEDIPQPQHF
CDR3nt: TGTGCCAGCAGCGTAGAGGATATCCCTCAGCCCCAGCATTTT

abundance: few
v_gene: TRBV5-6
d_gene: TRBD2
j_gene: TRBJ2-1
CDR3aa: CASSLGLAEGNEQFF
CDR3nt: TGTGCCAGCAGCTTGGGGCTAGCGGAGGGCAATGAGCAGTTCTTC

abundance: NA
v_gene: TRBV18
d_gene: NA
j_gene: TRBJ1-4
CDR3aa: CASSPSKGNEKLFF
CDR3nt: TGTGCCAGCTCACCAAGTAAGGGGAACGAAAAACTGTTTTTT

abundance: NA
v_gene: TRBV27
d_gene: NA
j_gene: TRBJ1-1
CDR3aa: CASSLLGGMNTEAFF
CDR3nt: TGTGCCAGCAGTTTACTGGGGGGGATGAACACTGAAGCTTTCTTT

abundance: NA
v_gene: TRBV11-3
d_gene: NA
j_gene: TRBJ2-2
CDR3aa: CASSLDSGKLFF
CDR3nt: TGTGCCAGCAGCTTAGATTCCGGGAAGCTGTTTTTT

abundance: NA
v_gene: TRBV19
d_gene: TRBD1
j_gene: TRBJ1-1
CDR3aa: CASSNRDRGSTEAFF
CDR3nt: TGTGCCAGTAGTAATCGGGACAGGGGGAGCACTGAAGCTTTCTTT

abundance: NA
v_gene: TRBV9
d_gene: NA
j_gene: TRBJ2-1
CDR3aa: CASSVAPSDEQFF
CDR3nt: TGTGCCAGCAGCGTAGCACCGAGCGATGAGCAGTTCTTC

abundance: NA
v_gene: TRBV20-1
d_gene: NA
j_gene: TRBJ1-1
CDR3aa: CSAARPSEAFF
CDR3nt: TGCAGTGCCGCTAGGCCCTCTGAAGCTTTCTTT

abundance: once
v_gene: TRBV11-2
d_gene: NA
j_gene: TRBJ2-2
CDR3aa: CASSTLRQDDTGELFF
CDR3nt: TGTGCCAGCAGCACATTGAGACAGGATGACACCGGGGAGCTGTTTTTT

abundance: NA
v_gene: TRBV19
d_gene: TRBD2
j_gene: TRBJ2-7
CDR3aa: CASSYSGGQDEQYF
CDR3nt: TGTGCCAGCTCGTATAGCGGGGGTCAGGACGAGCAGTACTTC

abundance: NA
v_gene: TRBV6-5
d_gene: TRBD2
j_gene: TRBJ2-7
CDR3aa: CASRTSGDLYEQYF
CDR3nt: TGTGCCAGCAGAACTAGCGGGGACCTCTACGAGCAGTACTTC

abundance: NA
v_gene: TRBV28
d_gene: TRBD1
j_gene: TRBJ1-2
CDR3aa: CASSPGQGARGYTF
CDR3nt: TGTGCCAGCAGTCCGGGACAGGGGGCCCGTGGCTACACCTTC

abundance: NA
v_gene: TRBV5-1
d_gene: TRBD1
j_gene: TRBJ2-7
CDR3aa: CASSPETGTGPNEQYF
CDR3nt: TGCGCCAGCAGCCCAGAGACCGGGACAGGTCCCAACGAGCAGTACTTC

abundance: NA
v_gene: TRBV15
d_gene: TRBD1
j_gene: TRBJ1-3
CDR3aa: CATSRVRDRGNTIYF
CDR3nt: TGTGCCACCAGCAGAGTCCGGGACAGGGGAAACACCATATATTTT

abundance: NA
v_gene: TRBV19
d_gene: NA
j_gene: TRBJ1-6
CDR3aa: CASSITARSMNSPLHF
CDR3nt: TGTGCCAGTAGTATTACCGCCAGGTCGATGAATTCACCCCTCCACTTT

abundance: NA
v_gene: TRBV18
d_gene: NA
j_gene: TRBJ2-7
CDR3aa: CASSTALGGFTSYEQYF
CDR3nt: TGTGCCAGCTCGACCGCGCTGGGGGGTTTTACCTCCTACGAGCAGTACTTC

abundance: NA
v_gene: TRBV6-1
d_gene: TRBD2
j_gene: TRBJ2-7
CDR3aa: CASMPRDYINYEQYF
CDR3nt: TGTGCCAGCATGCCCCGGGACTATATTAACTACGAGCAGTACTTC

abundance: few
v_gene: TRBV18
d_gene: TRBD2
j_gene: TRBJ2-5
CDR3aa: CASSLPGLQETQYF
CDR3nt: TGTGCCAGCTCACTCCCGGGACTACAAGAGACCCAGTACTTC

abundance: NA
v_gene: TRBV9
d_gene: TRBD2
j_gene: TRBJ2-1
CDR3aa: CASSVDLAGVSNEQFF
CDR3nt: TGTGCCAGCAGCGTAGACCTAGCGGGAGTGAGTAATGAGCAGTTCTTC

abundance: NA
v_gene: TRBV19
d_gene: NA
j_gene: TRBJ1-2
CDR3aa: CASSIRLGHYGYTF
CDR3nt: TGTGCCAGTAGTATACGGCTGGGGCACTATGGCTACACCTTC

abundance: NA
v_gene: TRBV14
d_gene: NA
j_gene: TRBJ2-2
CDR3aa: CASSQRGTGELFF
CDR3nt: TGTGCCAGCAGCCAAAGGGGGACCGGGGAGCTGTTTTTT